These 26 T cell receptor beta chains originate from one sample sequenced in a study of T cell clonality in common variable immunodeficiency. Using immunoSEQ multiplex PCR, the repertoire was profiled, and TCRdb retains in-frame clones only, with some absent. This sample comprises fewer than 70,000 clones, none seen once only. Source material: peripheral blood mononuclear cells. These receptors were obtained from a person aged 18 to 75 in good health.

This clone was counted at least ten times. The sequenced CDR3 bases are TGTGCCAGCAGCCGGGACTTTGGTTCAGATACG. As protein: CASSRDFGSDT. The full CDR3 sequence reads CASSRDFGSDTQYF. The V gene is TRBV5-5, the J gene TRBJ2-3, with TRBD2 as a possible D gene (6 bases). The read halts 3 residues ahead of the CDR3 end, with the missing end drawn from the germline J gene. Trimming shortened V by 4 bases and J by 4 bases, and 13 bases separated the two germline ends. The germline gives CDR1 SGHKS, CDR2 YYEKEE (reference sequence). This CDR3 contains 14 residues.

This clone was counted at least ten times. The CDR3 loop reads CASSLRAITDTQYF. CDR3 DNA (partial): TGTGCCAGCAGCTTACGAGCGATCACAGATACG. The chain employs TRBV13 and TRBJ2-3; D ambiguous. The CDR3 is cut off 3 residues early in the read; its end comes from the germline J gene. The germline CDR1 and CDR2 sequences are PRHDT and FYEKMQ (reference sequence). V was clipped by 2 bases and J by 2 bases, with 8 bases between them. This CDR3 comprises 14 residues.

This clone was recorded at least ten times. The sequence runs out 3 residues before the end of the CDR3; the remainder is reconstructed from the germline J gene. The chain is built from TRBV5-1 and TRBJ1-4, with 7 bases matching TRBD1. CDR1 and CDR2 (germline): SGHRS, YFSETQ. This CDR3 has 15 amino acids. With 4 bases clipped from V and 7 bases from J, the junction kept 10 bases outside the gene matches. CDR3 region: CASSPRDSLTEKLFF. CDR3 bases read: TGCGCCAGCAGCCCCCGGGACAGTTTAACTGAAAAA.

This clone has at least ten counts. The read ends 3 residues early relative to the CDR3; the germline J gene fills the gap. The chain combines TRBV7-2 with TRBJ2-2; possible D gene TRBD2, 5 bases. Per germline, CDR1 SGHTA and CDR2 FQGNSA. The V gene lost 6 bases and the J gene lost 0 bases, with 11 bases spanning the gap. This CDR3 is 15 amino acids long. CDR3 DNA (partial): TGTGCCAGCAGTCCAACTAGGGCGAACACCGGGGAG. This codes for CASSPTRANTGE. In full, the CDR3 reads CASSPTRANTGELFF.

This clone was picked up many times. The read comes to an end 3 residues before the CDR3 does, leaving the germline J gene to fill in the end. The rearrangement links TRBV6-1 to TRBJ1-1, with 7 positions matching TRBD1. The trim removed 2 bases at V and 5 bases at J, leaving 8 bases unmatched. CDR3 length: 15 amino acids. Germline V gives CDR1 MNHNS, CDR2 SASEGT. CDR3 region: CASSEWVGGGTEAFF. The part of the CDR3 DNA that was read is TGTGCCAGCAGTGAATGGGTAGGGGGCGGGACTGAA.

This clone was found a few times. Coverage ceases 3 residues before the CDR3 finishes, and the germline J gene fills in the end. The chain joins TRBV7-2 to TRBJ1-2; D uncertain. Germline V gene lookup returns CDR1 SGHTA and CDR2 FQGNSA. This CDR3 has 15 residues. Incomplete CDR3 DNA: TGTGCCAGCAGCTTAGGCGGGAGGGCCCGGAATGAC. It encodes CASSLGGRARND. The complete CDR3 protein is CASSLGGRARNDYTF.

Turning to this clone: Read data end 3 residues before the CDR3 end; the end is taken from the germline J gene. The V and J genes are TRBV7-9 and TRBJ2-1; 11 bases map to TRBD2. J lost 6 bases, V lost 8 bases, and 6 bases had no gene match. The germline V gene has CDR1 SEHNR and CDR2 FQNEAQ (reference sequence). This CDR3 spans 14 amino acids. The CDR3 bases that were read are TGTGCCAGCGCCGTAGCGGGAGGGCCCAATGAG. Protein sequence: CASAVAGGPNE. The whole CDR3 reads CASAVAGGPNEQFF.

This clone has at least ten counts. The sequence runs out 3 residues before the end of the CDR3; the remainder is reconstructed from the germline J gene. The chain recombines TRBV7-9 with TRBJ2-5; 8 nucleotides line up with TRBD1. The V segment lost 4 bases and the J segment 4 bases; nucleotides outside the gene matches: 2. This CDR3 contains 13 residues. Germline CDR1 SEHNR, CDR2 FQNEAQ (reference sequence). CDR3 in amino acids: CASSYTGGETQYF. The DNA read from the CDR3 is TGTGCCAGCAGCTATACAGGGGGAGAGACC.

This clone occurred many times. The read ends 3 residues before the CDR3 terminus; that terminus is restored from the germline J gene. The V and J genes are TRBV28 and TRBJ1-2, with TRBD1 matching over 9 bases. The CDR3 totals 15 residues. The germline CDR1 and CDR2 sequences are MDHEN and SYDVKM. The junction had 8 bases not matched to a gene; V was cut back by 7 bases and J by 2 bases. The covered CDR3 bases are TGTGCCAGCACCGGAGGGACAGGGCGCAACTATGGC. Residues: CASTGGTGRNYG. The CDR3 as a whole reads CASTGGTGRNYGYTF.

At least ten counts were recorded for this clone. The CDR3 reads CSARPGQGISTDTQYF. CDR3 DNA, as far as it was read: TGCAGTGCTAGACCCGGACAGGGGATAAGCACAGATACG. The rearrangement uses TRBV20-1 and TRBJ2-3; 9 positions agree with TRBD1. Read data end 3 residues before the CDR3 end; the end is taken from the germline J gene. Germline V CDR1 and CDR2: DFQATT, SNEGSKA (reference sequence). The CDR3 sequence is 16 residues long. The junction had 6 bases not matched to a gene; V was cut back by 2 bases and J by 0 bases.

The sample holds many counts of this clone. Sequencing ends 3 residues short of the CDR3 end; the germline J gene provides the rest. The J gene is TRBJ1-5, the V gene TRBV7-2; 9 positions agree with TRBD1. The CDR3 runs 14 residues. Germline V gene lookup returns CDR1 SGHTA and CDR2 FQGNSA. Trimming removed 5 bases from V and 9 bases from J; junction bases left unmatched: 8. CDR3 bases read: TGTGCCAGCAGCCTAAGACAGGGGGGGGTGCCC. Translation gives CASSLRQGGVP. The complete CDR3 reads CASSLRQGGVPQHF.

This clone was seen repeatedly, ten times or more. The read is 3 residues too short to cover the CDR3 end, so that end is filled in from the germline J gene. The gene calls are TRBV12-3 or TRBV12-4 and TRBJ1-1, with D possibly being TRBD1 (5 bases). This CDR3 is 13 amino acids long. V gave up 8 bases and J gave up 4 bases, with 14 bases separating them. The part of the CDR3 DNA that was read is TGTGCCAGCTCCAGGGTATTTTCCACTGAA. The encoded protein is CASSRVFSTE. The whole CDR3 sequence is CASSRVFSTEAFF.

This clone occurred many times. The sequenced fragment ends 3 residues before the CDR3 boundary, so the rest is inferred from the germline J gene. V gene TRBV5-6 combines with J gene TRBJ2-5; 11 bases align to TRBD2. The V gene's germline CDR1 is SGHDT and CDR2 YYEEEE. The CDR3 consists of 15 residues. V gave up 4 bases and J gave up 2 bases; unmatched junction bases: 4. Incomplete CDR3 DNA: TGTGCCAGCAGCACCGGGACTAGCGGACAAGAGACC. Residues: CASSTGTSGQET. The complete CDR3 protein is CASSTGTSGQETQYF.

The sample holds many counts of this clone. Coverage ceases 3 residues before the CDR3 finishes, and the germline J gene fills in the end. The chain is built from TRBV6-2 or TRBV6-3 and TRBJ2-2; D not resolved. The germline V gene has CDR1 MNHEY and CDR2 SVGEGT. CDR3 length: 14 amino acids. V was cut by 2 bases and J by 5 bases, with 9 bases left in between. The CDR3 loop is CASSYGQQTGELFF. CDR3 DNA, as far as it was read: TGTGCCAGCAGTTACGGGCAGCAAACCGGGGAG.

There are a few counts of this clone. One end of the junction does not line up with germline, which may come from a read error. The missing CDR3 end, 3 residues past where the read stops, is filled in from the germline J gene. At the DNA level, this CDR3 is encoded by other sequences in the same sample as well. The chain employs TRBV18 and TRBJ1-3; D possibly corresponds to TRBD1 (6 bases). Germline V gene data show CDR1 as KGHSH and CDR2 as LQKENI. This CDR3 is built from 16 residues. CDR3 DNA (partial): TGTGCCAGCTTACACTGGGACATTGGCTCTGGAAACACT. Translating it yields CASLHWDIGSGNT. The full CDR3 protein is CASLHWDIGSGNTIYF.

This clone has ten or more counts. The read finishes 3 residues shy of the CDR3 end, and the germline J gene is used to complete it. The V gene is TRBV28, the J gene TRBJ1-1; tentative D call: TRBD1 (6 bases). Germline V CDR1 and CDR2: MDHEN, SYDVKM. The CDR3 length is 14 residues. The DNA read from the CDR3 is TGTGCCAGCATCCCTACCGGGACAAGGGACGGG. Its protein product is CASIPTGTRDG. The entire CDR3 protein is CASIPTGTRDGAFF. The variable domain in full, with the rest retrieved from reference TRBV28 and TRBJ1-1, is DVKVTQSSRYLVKRTGEKVFLECVQDMDHENMFWYRQDPGLGLRLIYFSYDVKMKEKGDIPEGYSVSREKKERFSLILESASTNQTSMYLCASIPTGTRDGAFFGQGTRLTVV.

The sample holds a few counts of this clone. The missing CDR3 end, 3 residues past where the read stops, is filled in from the germline J gene. This rearrangement joins TRBV27 to TRBJ2-5, with D perhaps TRBD1 (5 bases). This CDR3 spans 16 amino acids. V lost 2 bases and J 2 bases, leaving 15 bases between the germline ends. The germline V gene encodes CDR1 MNHEY and CDR2 SMNVEV (reference sequence). This chain's CDR3 is CASSLRVGPPQETQYF. Incomplete CDR3 DNA: TGTGCCAGCAGTTTAAGGGTGGGGCCCCCTCAAGAGACC.

This clone was detected ten times or more. The read stops 3 residues short of the end of the CDR3; the missing end is completed from the germline J gene. The rearrangement links TRBV2 to TRBJ1-5, with a possible D match to TRBD1 (6 bases). Germline V gene data show CDR1 as SNHLY and CDR2 as FYNNEI. The CDR3 is made up of 14 amino acids. V shed 6 bases and J shed 4 bases, with 13 bases lying between them. The CDR3 reads CASRGGTFNQPQHF. The DNA read from the CDR3 is TGTGCCAGCAGGGGCGGGACATTTAATCAGCCC.

This clone is medium-sized. The CDR3 extends 3 residues past the end of the read, so its final part is completed from the germline J gene. This chain links TRBV16 with TRBJ2-7, with a possible D match to TRBD2 (5 bases). Germline V gives CDR1 KGHSY, CDR2 FQNENV. This CDR3 has 13 amino acids. Trimming removed 0 bases from V and 5 bases from J, with 8 bases in between. The chain's CDR3 is CASSQSRGHEQYF. The DNA read from the CDR3 is TGTGCCAGCAGCCAATCACGAGGGCACGAG.

This clone was seen ten or more times. The read terminates 3 residues ahead of where the CDR3 ends, so the germline J gene completes it. The rearrangement joins TRBV28 to TRBJ2-3; no definite D call. Trimming removed 6 bases at V and 5 bases at J, with 6 bases between. The CDR3 has 11 residues. The germline V gene encodes CDR1 MDHEN and CDR2 SYDVKM. The CDR3 spells CASSRQDTQYF. CDR3 bases read: TGTGCCAGCAGCAGGCAAGATACG.

This clone showed up many times. The CDR3 extends 3 residues past the end of the read, so its final part is completed from the germline J gene. The V and J genes are TRBV5-1 and TRBJ2-1; 8 nucleotides match TRBD1. The CDR3 is 19 residues long. Germline V gene data show CDR1 as SGHRS and CDR2 as YFSETQ. The V segment lost 1 base and the J segment 1 base; nucleotides outside the gene matches: 13. The covered CDR3 bases are TGCGCCAGCAGCTTGAATACTCCGACTACAGGGGGATCCTACAATGAG. This encodes CASSLNTPTTGGSYNE. The whole CDR3 sequence is CASSLNTPTTGGSYNEQFF.

This clone was observed at least ten times. With the read ending 3 residues before the CDR3 end, the germline J gene is used to fill in that end. The chain couples TRBV6-1 to TRBJ1-1, with TRBD1 as a possible D gene (5 bases). The V and J ends lost 0 bases and 7 bases respectively, with 12 bases between them. This CDR3 comprises 14 residues. Germline V gene lookup returns CDR1 MNHNS and CDR2 SASEGT. This CDR3 reads CASSEAGGALEAFF. CDR3 DNA, as far as it was read: TGTGCCAGCAGTGAAGCCGGAGGGGCCCTTGAA.

This clone was counted at least ten times. The read terminates 3 residues before the CDR3 end, so the remaining end is supplied by the germline J gene. The chain carries TRBV20-1 and TRBJ1-1; no clear D gene. This CDR3 is 12 amino acids long. In germline, CDR1 is DFQATT, CDR2 SNEGSKA (reference sequence). Trimming removed 5 bases at V and 1 base at J, with 8 bases between. Partial CDR3 DNA: TGCAGTGCTTGGAAGGGGAACACTGAA. Translating it yields CSAWKGNTE. The whole CDR3 protein reads CSAWKGNTEAFF.

This clone came up many times. A junction end diverges from the germline sequence, so it may reflect a read error. The read ends 3 residues shy of where the CDR3 ends; the end is completed using the germline J gene. The rearrangement links TRBV10-2 to TRBJ2-1; a possible D gene is TRBD1 (5 bases). The length of the CDR3 is 15 residues. The V gene's germline CDR1 is WSHSY and CDR2 SAAADI. CDR3 DNA, as far as it was read: TGCGCCACCAGTGGTCCAGGGCTAAGGGGCAATGAG. Translated: CATSGPGLRGNE. The full CDR3 protein is CATSGPGLRGNEQFF.

This clone came up many times. At one of its ends the junction is not consistent with the germline gene, which may arise from a read error. The read finishes 3 residues shy of the CDR3 end, and the germline J gene is used to complete it. The chain employs TRBV18 and TRBJ1-1, with TRBD1 matching 8 bases. The CDR3 consists of 14 residues. Germline V gene data show CDR1 as KGHSH and CDR2 as LQKENI. CDR3 amino acids: CASSPQGEGTEAFF. Partial CDR3 DNA: TGTGCCAGCTCCCCACAGGGGGAGGGCACTGAA.

This clone was counted many times. The CDR3 extends 3 residues past the end of the read, so its final part is completed from the germline J gene. The V gene is TRBV30, the J gene TRBJ1-4, with a weak D call TRBD1 (5 bases). Trimming stripped 2 bases from V and 4 bases from J, with 26 bases between. Per germline, CDR1 GTSNPN and CDR2 SVGIG (reference sequence). The CDR3 spans 19 residues. The CDR3 is CAWSLGEQQAILVNEKLFF. The sequenced CDR3 bases are TGTGCCTGGAGTTTAGGGGAACAGCAGGCCATTCTCGTTAATGAAAAA.